This TCR beta chain was found in a study of response to subunit inactivated influenza vaccine. Study findings and constraints: Few new T cells, the authors suggested, are recruited by each seasonal influenza vaccination.

The table lists this clonotype with a few counts. What it recognizes is unknown. TCRdb processed the RT-PCR reads anew with MiXCR; each CDR3 protein has one entry. The table has around 470,000 distinct CDR3 sequences, about 7.2% seen once. In germline, CDR1 is KGHSH, CDR2 LQKENI. V lost 6 bases and J lost 2, with 13 bases in between. This CDR3 region has 14 residues. The clonotype originates from a man aged 50 to 75 who received an inactivated influenza vaccine. Sequences were derived from PBMCs from blood, sampled about 24 months after vaccination. V gene TRBV18 combines with J gene TRBJ1-1, with D maybe TRBD1 (5 bases). The CDR3 region is CASSRTNSNTEAFF. The CDR3 DNA reads TGTGCCAGCTCTCGGACAAACTCAAACACTGAAGCTTTCTTT.